A selection of T cell receptor beta chains follows, all from one sample in a study of metastatic and nonmetastatic thyroid tumors. TCRdb re-called clones via MiXCR from the PCR reads. Of some 83,000 clones in the sample, around 12% were seen once. The sequenced sample was tumor tissue. These receptors originate from a female donor with papillary thyroid cancer or a benign thyroid nodule (not recorded which). Some clones in this sample may be carry-over from other donors' samples. Both conserved end residues are part of each CDR3. A D gene is named only where the DNA matches it firmly. Clone size is shown for a subset of rows, as once, few, many or a class of expanded clone.

size | J | D | V | DNA | CDR3
many | TRBJ2-3 | - | TRBV2 | TGTGCCAGCAGTCGGGGGACTAGCACAGATACGCAGTATTTT | CASSRGTSTDTQYF
many | TRBJ2-7 | - | TRBV15 | TGTGCCACCAGCGATGACCGGACATGGTCCTTC | CATSDDRTWSF
- | TRBJ1-1 | - | TRBV2 | TGTGCCAGCAAGCGGGTGTTGACTGAAGCTTTCTTT | CASKRVLTEAFF
many | TRBJ2-7 | - | TRBV11-2 | TGTGCCAGCAGCCAGTCCCGGGAGCAGTACTTC | CASSQSREQYF
many | TRBJ1-4 | - | TRBV28 | TGTGCCAGCAGTTGGGGGGGAACTAATGAAAAACTGTTTTTT | CASSWGGTNEKLFF
many | TRBJ2-2 | - | TRBV20-1 | TGCAGTGCTAGAGATCTATCGGCCCGGGCCAACACCGGGGAGCTGTTTTTT | CSARDLSARANTGELFF
many | TRBJ2-1 | - | TRBV6-2/TRBV6-3 | TGTGCCAGCAGTCAAATAAAGGGACACGGGGAGTTCTTC | CASSQIKGHGEFF
- | TRBJ2-1 | - | TRBV29-1 | TGCAGCGTTGTAGGACAGCTCGCGCAGTTCTTC | CSVVGQLAQFF
many | TRBJ2-1 | TRBD2 | TRBV20-1 | TGCAGTGCTAGGGTAGCGGGACTTCCTGAGCAGTTCTTC | CSARVAGLPEQFF
many | TRBJ1-2 | - | TRBV24-1 | TGTGCCACCAGTGACAGGGCTGGCTACACCTTC | CATSDRAGYTF
many | TRBJ2-5 | - | TRBV27 | TGTGCCAGCAGTAGTTTTAGGGGAGAGACCCAGTACTTC | CASSSFRGETQYF
many | TRBJ1-2 | - | TRBV20-1 | TGCAGTGCTAGAGATCTAGGAGGCGGGTATGGCTACACCTTC | CSARDLGGGYGYTF
many | TRBJ2-1 | - | TRBV10-3 | TGTGCCATCAGTGAGTCGGCGGGACCTTACAATGAGCAGTTCTTC | CAISESAGPYNEQFF
- | TRBJ2-7 | - | TRBV28 | TGTGCCAGCACTTCATTAGCGGTATCCTACGAGCAGTACTTC | CASTSLAVSYEQYF
many | TRBJ2-7 | - | TRBV20-1 | TGCAGTGCTAGAGGGAATCGGGCGTCCTACGAGCAGTACTTC | CSARGNRASYEQYF
many | TRBJ2-2 | - | TRBV20-1 | TGCAGTGCTAGAGATGGGGGGCGAAGTGCCGGGGAGCTGTTTTTT | CSARDGGRSAGELFF
many | TRBJ1-2 | - | TRBV5-1 | TGCGCCAGCAGCTTGGGGTGGGGAGCTAACTATGGCTACACCTTC | CASSLGWGANYGYTF
many | TRBJ1-2 | - | TRBV27 | TGTGCCAGCAGTCCAATGTCCAGGGAAGGAAACTATGGCTACACCTTC | CASSPMSREGNYGYTF
many | TRBJ2-7 | TRBD2 | TRBV7-9 | TGTGCCAGCAGCGTTAGCGGGAGCTCCTACGAGCAGTACTTC | CASSVSGSSYEQYF
many | TRBJ2-3 | TRBD2 | TRBV6-1 | TGTGCCAGCAGGATTACGGGAGGGACAGATACGCAGTATTTT | CASRITGGTDTQYF
few | TRBJ1-2 | - | TRBV2 | TGTGCCAGCAGTGAAGATATGTTCTCTAACTATGGCTACACCTTC | CASSEDMFSNYGYTF
many | TRBJ2-2 | - | TRBV7-3 | TGTGCCAGCAGCTCCAATATAGCAACCGGGGAGCTGTTTTTT | CASSSNIATGELFF
few | TRBJ1-1 | - | TRBV12-5 | TGTGCTAGTGGACGCTCCGGGGGGCGGGATGGAGATTTCTTT | CASGRSGGRDGDFF
many | TRBJ2-5 | TRBD2 | TRBV12-3/TRBV12-4 | TGTGCCAGCAGTTTTAGGGGCCTGGCGGGAGAATCGAAGACCCAGTACTTC | CASSFRGLAGESKTQYF
many | TRBJ2-7 | TRBD2 | TRBV28 | TGTGCCAGCAGTTTAGTACGGGGACTAAACTACGAGCAGTACTTC | CASSLVRGLNYEQYF
many | TRBJ2-1 | - | TRBV7-2 | TGTGCCAGCAGCTTAGCGGGAGGGGGGTTGGATGAGCAGTTCTTC | CASSLAGGGLDEQFF
many | TRBJ1-1 | - | TRBV5-5 | TGTGCCAGCAGCCCGAATTTATTGGACAGGAACACTGAAGCTTTCTTT | CASSPNLLDRNTEAFF
many | TRBJ2-5 | TRBD1 | TRBV19 | TGTGCCAGTAGTATAGAGTACAGGGGTTTGCGGGAGACCCAGTACTTC | CASSIEYRGLRETQYF